The 16 T cell receptor beta chains reported below all come from one sample, sequenced in a study of blood T cell repertoires in COVID-19. The table came from immunoSEQ multiplex PCR; TCRdb's copy has only in-frame clones and leaves some out. The sample carries under 80,000 clones, roughly 80% recorded once. Sequencing was carried out using peripheral blood. The origin of the receptors is a woman aged 80 or older with active or convalescent COVID-19.

This chain links TRBV19 with TRBJ2-1; 8 nucleotides match TRBD1. The CDR3 sequence is 19 residues long. Losses at the gene ends were 3 bases for V and 5 bases for J; bases not matched to a gene: 18. In germline, CDR1 is LNHDA, CDR2 SQIVND (reference sequence). CDR3 in amino acids: CASSMKLMLGQGLNNEQFF. CDR3 coding DNA: TGTGCCAGTAGTATGAAACTGATGCTCGGACAGGGATTAAACAATGAGCAGTTCTTC.

This rearrangement joins TRBV3-1 (or the pseudogene TRBV3-2) to TRBJ2-1; D perhaps matches TRBD2 (7 bases). Germline CDR1 is LGHDT and CDR2 is YNNKEL (reference sequence). Between the trimmed V and J ends, which lost 0 bases and 4 bases, there was a span of 16 bases. The CDR3 is made up of 17 amino acids. The CDR3 nucleotides are TGTGCCAGCAGCCAAGACGTAGGGGGGGGGCGATACAATGAGCAGTTCTTC. Its translation: CASSQDVGGGRYNEQFF.

V and J are TRBV21-1 and TRBJ1-2; the table's D call of TRBD1 was not tested on the DNA. TRBV21-1 is termed a pseudogene. The CDR3 is 18 residues long. CDR3 in amino acids: CASSKHRQGGKTNYGYTF. DNA for the CDR3: TGTGCCAGCAGCAAGCATAGGCAGGGGGGAAAAACTAACTATGGCTACACCTTC.

The chain combines TRBV3-1 (or the pseudogene TRBV3-2) with TRBJ1-2; 11 bases agree with TRBD1. Germline CDR1 reads LGHDT; CDR2 reads YNNKEL (reference sequence). This CDR3 contains 16 residues. Germline trimming cut 1 base from V and 7 bases from J; bases unmatched to any gene: 8. The CDR3 DNA reads TGTGCCAGCAGCCAAGCCTGGGGACAGGGGGGGAGTGGCTACACCTTC. This encodes CASSQAWGQGGSGYTF.

The chain combines TRBV9 with TRBJ1-2; 8 bases map to TRBD1. The CDR3 contains 16 residues. CDR1 and CDR2 from the germline V gene are SGDLS and YYNGEE. The V segment lost 4 bases and the J segment 6 bases; nucleotides outside the gene matches: 14. Here the CDR3 DNA reads TGTGCCAGCAGCTCACTATATCGGACAGGGAGTAATGGCTACACCTTC. Its translation: CASSSLYRTGSNGYTF.

This clone has more than one count but fewer than ten. The chain employs TRBV3-1 (or the pseudogene TRBV3-2) and TRBJ1-1, with D possibly TRBD1 on 5 matching bases. V was clipped by 4 bases and J by 6 bases, with 15 bases between them. This CDR3 has 14 residues. CDR1 and CDR2 (germline): LGHDT, YNNKEL (reference sequence). DNA for the CDR3: TGTGCCAGCAGCCCCCGAAGAGCGACAGCTGAAGCTTTCTTT. Protein sequence: CASSPRRATAEAFF.

In this sample, this clone turned up a few times. The chain uses TRBV7-8 and TRBJ1-2, with TRBD1 matching 8 bases. V dropped 3 bases and J dropped 4; count of bases not matched to a gene: 4. CDR1 is SGHVS, CDR2 FQNEAQ, per germline. The CDR3 is 14 amino acids. CDR3 nucleotide sequence: TGTGCCAGCAGCTTGGGGACAGGTATCTATGGCTACACCTTC. This sequence encodes CASSLGTGIYGYTF.

V and J are TRBV20-1 and TRBJ2-1; 12 bases are shared with TRBD2. V lost 3 bases and J lost 6; bases outside the gene matches: 6. The length of the CDR3 is 15 residues. CDR1 and CDR2 (germline): DFQATT, SNEGSKA (reference sequence). CDR3 amino acids: CSASNPSGGGNEQFF. Here the CDR3 DNA reads TGCAGTGCTAGTAACCCTAGCGGGGGGGGCAATGAGCAGTTCTTC.

V and J are TRBV30 and TRBJ1-2; no clear D gene. The germline V and J ends were trimmed by 0 bases and 4 bases, with 15 bases remaining between them. This CDR3 is built from 15 residues. Germline V gene lookup returns CDR1 GTSNPN and CDR2 SVGIG (reference sequence). The CDR3 DNA is TGTGCCTGGAGTGTAGAGGGCGCTACCGGCTATGGCTACACCTTC. Protein sequence: CAWSVEGATGYGYTF.

The chain has TRBV7-2 and TRBJ2-1; perhaps TRBD2 as D (5 bases). CDR3 length: 15 amino acids. Trimming stripped 7 bases from V and 4 bases from J, with 17 bases between. Germline V gene lookup returns CDR1 SGHTA and CDR2 FQGNSA. CDR3 region: CASTPAGVGYNEQFF. The CDR3 coding sequence is TGTGCCAGCACCCCCGCGGGTGTGGGGTACAATGAGCAGTTCTTC.

The count of this clone is one. The chain couples TRBV2 to TRBJ1-5, with unresolved D. Looked up from germline, CDR1 is SNHLY and CDR2 is FYNNEI. The CDR3 covers 12 residues. Trimming cost V 6 bases and J 4 bases, with 7 bases left between them. This CDR3 is CASRPRNQPQHF. CDR3 DNA sequence: TGTGCCAGCAGACCTAGAAATCAGCCCCAGCATTTT.

This clone was picked up one time. V usage is TRBV5-1 and J usage is TRBJ2-7; D perhaps matches TRBD1 (5 bases). V was trimmed by 5 bases and J by 6 bases, leaving 15 bases between them. Germline lookup yields CDR1 SGHRS and CDR2 YFSETQ. This CDR3 is 13 amino acids long. CDR3: CASRQTQGSEQYF. In nucleotides, the CDR3 is TGCGCCAGCAGACAAACCCAGGGTAGCGAGCAGTACTTC.

The chain carries TRBV5-1 and TRBJ1-4; TRBD1 might be the D (5 bases). Germline loops: CDR1 SGHRS, CDR2 YFSETQ. CDR3 length: 16 amino acids. Trimming removed 0 bases at V and 7 bases at J, with 16 bases between. The CDR3 loop reads CASSLDPGGVSEKLFF. CDR3 bases: TGCGCCAGCAGCTTGGACCCAGGAGGGGTCAGTGAAAAACTGTTTTTT.

The count of this clone is one. The chain combines TRBV6-4 with TRBJ1-2, with D perhaps matching TRBD1 (6 bases). Germline CDR1 is MRHNA and CDR2 is SNTAGT. This CDR3 is built from 16 residues. V lost 2 bases to trimming and J lost 1 base, with 14 bases between them. CDR3 protein: CASSDHRVLLNYGYTF. Written as DNA, the CDR3 is TGTGCCAGCAGTGACCACAGGGTCCTCCTTAACTATGGCTACACCTTC.

The genes are TRBV6-5 and TRBJ2-1; the D is unclear. This CDR3 is built from 14 residues. V dropped 7 bases and J dropped 2 bases, with 12 bases sitting between them. Germline lookup yields CDR1 MNHEY and CDR2 SVGAGI. DNA for the CDR3: TGTGCCAGCAATACCGCGAATACCTACAATGAGCAGTTCTTC. The encoded protein is CASNTANTYNEQFF.

This clone has just a few counts. The chain carries TRBV12-3 or TRBV12-4 and TRBJ1-1; maybe TRBD1 (6 bases). The CDR3 sequence is 13 residues long. Trimming removed 6 bases from V and 1 base from J, with 9 bases in between. The CDR3 sequence: CASSLQGNTEAFF. The CDR3 nucleotides are TGTGCCAGCAGCCTACAGGGGAACACTGAAGCTTTCTTT.